Sequencing of this TCR beta chain was carried out in a study of cytomegalovirus exposure and HLA in healthy donors. The PCR made use of 60 Vbeta and 13 Jbeta primers. Assay used: immunoSEQ multiplex PCR; TCRdb lists only in-frame clones, some missing. The sample holds around 74,000 clones. This cohort consisted of healthy bone marrow donors. There are 15 residues in the CDR3. The germline V gene has CDR1 LGHNA and CDR2 YNFKEQ. J lost 5 bases, V lost 4 bases, and 10 bases had no gene match. The sequence was obtained from a man between 25 and 39 years old in good health and CMV-seronegative. The chain joins TRBV4-2 to TRBJ2-7; 8 nucleotides agree with TRBD2. The sample comprised PBMCs. Here the CDR3 reads CASSPSSGGFDEQYF. CDR3 DNA sequence: TGTGCCAGCAGCCCGAGCTCGGGAGGGTTCGACGAGCAGTACTTC.